This T cell receptor beta chain was observed in a study of neurological immune-mediated disorders (dated by TCRdb to between 2017 and 2020). Background for the entire study: Of the roughly 34 multiple sclerosis patients, some 30 had relapsing-remitting MS and 3 had secondary progressive MS. Peripheral blood TCR-beta repertoires from patients with HTLV-I-associated myelopathy (HAM/TSP), patients with multiple sclerosis, and healthy controls were compared in the study using UMI-based sequencing. Longitudinal samples, technical triplicates and paired sorted CD4+ and CD8+ T-cell subsets, alongside PBMC samples, were included among the roughly 110 TCR-beta libraries. The cohort comprised 68 subjects: about 14 HAM/TSP patients, 35 or so multiple sclerosis patients and 20 healthy controls.

The cysteine opens and the phenylalanine closes a CDR3 of 15 amino acids. Only the CDR3 portion is preserved as DNA: 45 bases, with reading frame beginning at the first base. V loses 4 bases of germline sequence and J loses 10 bases, and the interval between the two ends is 23 bases. The germline V gene gives CDR1 as MGHRA and CDR2 as YSYEKL. Study-wide findings and limitations: TCR clonal expansion was greatest in HAM/TSP patients and smallest in MS patients, who ranked below even healthy controls. Expanded clones from different subjects shared no identical CDR3 amino acid sequences, which suggests that TCR-beta repertoires were private in all groups. No clinical or MRI features were associated with the MS cluster, and the authors said that larger cohorts are needed. Repertoires from 18 of 34 MS patients were grouped by phylogenetic analysis into a cluster of related CDR3 sequences, suggesting a possible repertoire-level signature.

For unsorted PBMC libraries, 2 million PBMCs were used after storage in RNAlater at -80 degrees C until RNA extraction. The multiple sclerosis patients were enrolled in a US clinical protocol that evaluated disease progression with magnetic resonance imaging. Peripheral blood was subjected to Ficoll-Hypaque density gradient centrifugation to isolate PBMCs, which were then cryopreserved in liquid nitrogen. This clonotype came up many times. No cognate antigen has been identified for it. One base away there is no much larger clone; base qualities are not given. cDNA was synthesized by template-switch 5'RACE using a primer carrying a 10-nucleotide random unique molecular identifier by which each TCR transcript was tagged. Every sequencing run yielded over 160 million TCR-beta sequences covering 15-18 subjects. The RNeasy kit was used to extract total RNA. TCR-beta VDJ regions were amplified with primers for the TCR constant region and the 5'RACE anchor, using the KAPA Real-time Library Amplification kit. Sample indexes and Illumina adaptors were added in a first PCR, after which library yield was increased in a second PCR. After purification with Ampure beads, the TCR product of roughly 650 bp was size-selected on a 2% E-gel SizeSelection system. Before pooling, library quality was checked on a Bioanalyzer, concentration was measured with Qubit, and libraries were quantified with the Kapa Library Quantification kit. An Illumina HiSeq 2500 was used to sequence the libraries paired-end at 2 x 150 bp. To increase sequence diversity, about 25-31% phiX was spiked into each library pool. The source study handled its data this way. Quality-filtered reads were processed with the UMI-based MiGEC pipeline, and over 80% of raw TCR sequences were removed by the MiGEC pipeline during error correction. IMGT germline references were used for aligning VDJ genes, and each clonotype was defined as a unique CDR3 amino acid sequence together with its V-J genes. Clonal expansion, Shannon diversity, and CDR3 relatedness (CalcPairwiseDistances, ClusterSamples) were evaluated with VDJtools, and phylogenetic trees were built with CLCbio workbench. Expanded clones were defined as having at least 8 unique UMIs, based on coefficient-of-variation modelling across technical triplicates. The raw public reads went through TCRdb reprocessing: fastp at Q25, MiXCR clone calling, in-frame beta chains kept. Every entry covers one CDR3 protein and lists the most common genes and DNA from its rows. The authors' filters were not applied to this entry. The table for this sample lists some 60,000 distinct CDR3 sequences; about 2.5% of them were counted only once. Jointly, the top ten make up approximately 3% of the sample.

Sequenced: PBMCs. The chain employs TRBV4-1 and TRBJ2-7; TRBD2 could be the D gene, as 5 bases match. The TCR was taken from a man aged 45-65 years with multiple sclerosis. The nucleotide sequence reads as follows: TGCGCCAGCAGCCGCCTTGTGCACGAGGGTGGTGAACAGTACTTC. Its coded protein is CASSRLVHEGGEQYF.